Shown below are 16 T cell receptor beta chains from a single sample sequenced in a study of cytomegalovirus exposure and HLA in healthy donors. Generated by immunoSEQ multiplex PCR, the TCRdb table keeps only in-frame clones and is missing some. The data hold around 150,000 clones, with about 91% observed a single time. Sequenced sample: PBMCs. The receptor set was obtained from a woman in her late teens or twenties in good health and CMV-seropositive.

J is TRBJ2-3 and V is TRBV9; 10 nucleotides line up with TRBD2. V gave up 4 bases and J gave up 5 bases; unmatched junction bases: 1. CDR3 length equals 13 residues. Germline loops: CDR1 SGDLS, CDR2 YYNGEE. The CDR3 region has the DNA TGTGCCAGCAGCCCTAGCGGGGGAGATACGCAGTATTTT. Translating gives CASSPSGGDTQYF. Drawing the rest from reference TRBV9 and TRBJ2-3, the complete variable domain is DSGVTQTPKHLITATGQRVTLRCSPRSGDLSVYWYQQSLDQGLQFLIQYYNGEERAKGNILERFSAQQFPDLHSELNLSSLELGDSALYFCASSPSGGDTQYFGPGTRLTVL.

The chain carries TRBV11-3 and TRBJ2-2, with 7 bases fitting TRBD1. The CDR3 spans 15 residues. Germline V gene sequence: CDR1 SGHNT, CDR2 YENEEA. The J segment lost 5 bases and the V segment lost 5 bases, leaving 8 bases of the junction unmatched. The CDR3 spells CASSRTGTETGELFF. The CDR3 DNA reads TGTGCCAGCAGCCGGACCGGGACAGAAACCGGGGAGCTGTTTTTT. Full variable domain (rest looked up from reference TRBV11-3 and TRBJ2-2): EAGVVQSPRYKIIEKKQPVAFWCNPISGHNTLYWYLQNLGQGPELLIRYENEEAVDDSQLPKDRFSAERLKGVDSTLKIQPAELGDSAVYLCASSRTGTETGELFFGEGSRLTVL.

This chain joins TRBV4-1 and TRBJ1-5; 7 nucleotides align to TRBD1. The CDR3 consists of 14 residues. The V segment lost 1 base and the J segment 5 bases; nucleotides outside the gene matches: 2. Germline CDR1 is MGHRA and CDR2 is YSYEKL. The DNA of the CDR3 is TGCGCCAGCAGCCAAGGAGGGGGCTATCAGCCCCAGCATTTT. As protein: CASSQGGGYQPQHF.

The rearrangement joins TRBV4-1 to TRBJ1-2; tentative D call: TRBD1 (6 bases). The CDR3 spans 14 residues. Germline V gives CDR1 MGHRA, CDR2 YSYEKL. Trimming stripped 4 bases from V and 0 bases from J, with 9 bases between. The CDR3 DNA sequence: TGCGCCAGCAGCCTTCGGACAGCTAACTATGGCTACACCTTC. It specifies CASSLRTANYGYTF.

This clone was counted once. This rearrangement joins TRBV10-1 to TRBJ2-7; 9 bases are a match to TRBD2. This CDR3 contains 15 residues. V was pared by 5 bases and J by 4 bases, with 9 bases of the junction left unmatched. The germline CDR1 and CDR2 sequences are WNHNN and SYGVQD (reference sequence). The CDR3 region is CASSRGVAGVYEQYF. CDR3 in DNA: TGCGCCAGCAGTCGGGGAGTAGCGGGAGTTTACGAGCAGTACTTC.

The chain joins TRBV29-1 to TRBJ2-3; TRBD2 aligns across 10 bases. CDR1 and CDR2 from the germline V gene are SQVTM and ANQGSEA. This CDR3 is built from 14 residues. The trim removed 6 bases at V and 5 bases at J, leaving 8 bases unmatched. CDR3 in amino acids: CSVASGSRGDTQYF. DNA of the CDR3: TGCAGCGTGGCTAGCGGGAGTCGGGGAGATACGCAGTATTTT.

V and J are TRBV28 and TRBJ1-5; TRBD1 matches at 8 bases. V was clipped by 5 bases and J by 6 bases; unmatched bases: 6. In germline, CDR1 is MDHEN, CDR2 SYDVKM. The CDR3 is 14 residues long. The CDR3 protein is CASSVGTGFQPQHF. The CDR3 coding sequence is TGTGCCAGCAGTGTTGGGACAGGTTTTCAGCCCCAGCATTTT.

The chain carries TRBV2 and TRBJ1-1; the match to TRBD1 covers 9 bases. The germline V gene encodes CDR1 SNHLY and CDR2 FYNNEI. J lost 4 bases, V lost 7 bases, and 4 bases had no gene match. There are 13 residues in the CDR3. As DNA, the CDR3 is TGTGCCAGCACGGGACAGGGCGGCACTGAAGCTTTCTTT. Translating gives CASTGQGGTEAFF.

This chain uses TRBV7-9 with TRBJ2-5; 9 bases are shared with TRBD2. The CDR3 totals 14 residues. V dropped 1 base and J dropped 3; count of bases not matched to a gene: 0. Germline V gene lookup returns CDR1 SEHNR and CDR2 FQNEAQ (reference sequence). The CDR3 protein is CASSLGLAEETQYF. The CDR3 DNA reads as TGTGCCAGCAGCTTAGGACTAGCGGAAGAGACCCAGTACTTC.

The chain has TRBV6-5 and TRBJ2-1, with 7 bases aligning to TRBD2. The CDR3 sequence is 15 residues long. The V gene's germline CDR1 is MNHEY and CDR2 SVGAGI. V shed 5 bases, J shed 1 base, and the junction held 5 bases outside the gene matches. The CDR3 nucleotides read TGTGCCAGCAGTAATAGCGGGCAATCCTACAATGAGCAGTTCTTC. Its protein is CASSNSGQSYNEQFF.

The V gene is TRBV29-1, the J gene TRBJ1-2; D remains unclear. The CDR3 runs to 11 residues. V lost 5 bases, J lost 6 bases, and 10 bases lay in between. Germline CDR1 reads SQVTM; CDR2 reads ANQGSEA. This CDR3 reads CSVISYNGYTF. DNA for the CDR3: TGCAGCGTTATAAGTTACAATGGCTACACCTTC.

This clone showed up just once. V usage is TRBV6-5 and J usage is TRBJ2-7; D is undetermined. V was shortened by 8 bases and J by 1 base, with 12 bases between the two germline ends. The CDR3 runs 13 residues. Germline values: CDR1 MNHEY, CDR2 SVGAGI. CDR3 residues: CASVEAGSYEQYF. The DNA of the CDR3 is TGTGCCAGCGTTGAGGCTGGGTCCTACGAGCAGTACTTC.

This chain links TRBV11-2 with TRBJ2-2, with TRBD1 matching 8 bases. Trimming at V came to 2 bases and at J to 6 bases, leaving 11 bases not matched to a gene. Germline CDR1 SGHAT, CDR2 FQNNGV. This CDR3 is 17 amino acids long. CDR3 residues: CASSLQSDRGRAGELFF. In DNA, the CDR3 is TGTGCCAGCAGCTTACAATCCGACAGGGGCAGGGCCGGGGAGCTGTTTTTT.

This chain joins TRBV18 and TRBJ2-3; maybe TRBD1 (5 bases). There are 16 residues in the CDR3. The germline V and J ends were trimmed by 3 bases and 0 bases, with 13 bases remaining between them. Germline lookup yields CDR1 KGHSH and CDR2 LQKENI. The chain's CDR3 is CASSPKGQDSTDTQYF. CDR3 bases: TGTGCCAGCTCACCCAAGGGGCAGGATAGCACAGATACGCAGTATTTT.

The genes are TRBV2 and TRBJ2-7; the match to TRBD2 covers 11 bases. After removal of 8 bases from V and 2 bases from J, the junction contained 5 bases not matched to a gene. In germline, CDR1 is SNHLY, CDR2 FYNNEI. The CDR3 covers 14 residues. CDR3 sequence (DNA): TGTGCCAGCCTACTAGCGGGGGCGACCTACGAGCAGTACTTC. This sequence encodes CASLLAGATYEQYF.

The chain carries TRBV4-1 and TRBJ1-1; possibly TRBD1 for D (6 bases). CDR1 is MGHRA and CDR2 is YSYEKL in the germline V gene. The CDR3 loop spans 12 amino acids. The V end was cut by 3 bases, the J end by 11 bases, with 13 bases between. CDR3 residues: CASSQNRVGAFF. In nucleotides, the CDR3 is TGCGCCAGCAGCCAGAACAGGGTCGGGGCTTTCTTT.